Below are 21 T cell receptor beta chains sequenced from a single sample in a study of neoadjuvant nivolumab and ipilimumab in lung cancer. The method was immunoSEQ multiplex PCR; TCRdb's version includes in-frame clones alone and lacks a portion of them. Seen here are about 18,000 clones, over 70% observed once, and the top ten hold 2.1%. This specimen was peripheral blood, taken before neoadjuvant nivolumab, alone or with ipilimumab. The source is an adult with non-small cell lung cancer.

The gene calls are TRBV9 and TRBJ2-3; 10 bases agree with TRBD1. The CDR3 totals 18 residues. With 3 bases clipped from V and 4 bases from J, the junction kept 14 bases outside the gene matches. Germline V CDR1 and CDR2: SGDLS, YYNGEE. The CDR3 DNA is TGTGCCAGCAGCGGGAGGGGAGGATCCGGGACAGGGGCAGATACGCAGTATTTT. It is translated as CASSGRGGSGTGADTQYF.

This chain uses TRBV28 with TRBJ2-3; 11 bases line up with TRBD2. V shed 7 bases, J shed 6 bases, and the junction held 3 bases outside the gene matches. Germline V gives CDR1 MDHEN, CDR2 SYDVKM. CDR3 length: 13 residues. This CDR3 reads CASIAGGADTQYF. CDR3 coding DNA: TGTGCCAGCATAGCGGGAGGGGCGGATACGCAGTATTTT.

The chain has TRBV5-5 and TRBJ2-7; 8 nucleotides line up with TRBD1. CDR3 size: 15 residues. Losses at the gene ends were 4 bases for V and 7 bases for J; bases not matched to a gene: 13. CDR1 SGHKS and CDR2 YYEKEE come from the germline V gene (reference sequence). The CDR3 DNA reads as TGTGCCAGCAGCCCGTCAGGGGGCGCTTCGTCTGAGCAGTACTTC. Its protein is CASSPSGGASSEQYF.

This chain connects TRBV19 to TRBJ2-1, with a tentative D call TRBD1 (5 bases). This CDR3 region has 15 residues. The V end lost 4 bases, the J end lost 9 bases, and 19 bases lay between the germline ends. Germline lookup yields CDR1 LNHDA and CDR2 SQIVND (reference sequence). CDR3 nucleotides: TGTGCCAGTAGTACCTGGTCAGGGTACTGGGGTGAGCAGTTCTTC. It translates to CASSTWSGYWGEQFF.

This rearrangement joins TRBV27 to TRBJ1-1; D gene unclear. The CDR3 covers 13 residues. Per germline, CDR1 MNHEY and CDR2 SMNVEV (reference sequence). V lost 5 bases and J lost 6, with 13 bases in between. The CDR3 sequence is CASSAISDPEAFF. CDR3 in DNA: TGTGCCAGCAGTGCGATATCGGACCCTGAAGCTTTCTTT.

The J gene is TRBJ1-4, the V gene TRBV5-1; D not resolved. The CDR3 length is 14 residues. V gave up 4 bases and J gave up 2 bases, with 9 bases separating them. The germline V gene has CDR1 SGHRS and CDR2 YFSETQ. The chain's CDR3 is CASSPDGTNEKLFF. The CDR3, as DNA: TGCGCCAGCAGCCCGGACGGGACTAATGAAAAACTGTTTTTT.

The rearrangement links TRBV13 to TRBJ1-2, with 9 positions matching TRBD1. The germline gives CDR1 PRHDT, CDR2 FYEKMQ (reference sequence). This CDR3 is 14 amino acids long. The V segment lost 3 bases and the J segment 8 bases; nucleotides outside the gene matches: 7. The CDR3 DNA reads TGTGCCAGCAGCTTCTCCGGGACAGGGCAAGGCTACACCTTC. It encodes CASSFSGTGQGYTF.

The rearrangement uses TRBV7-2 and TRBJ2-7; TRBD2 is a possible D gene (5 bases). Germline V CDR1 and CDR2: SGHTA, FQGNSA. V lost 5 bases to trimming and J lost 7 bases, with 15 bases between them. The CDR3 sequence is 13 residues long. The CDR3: CASSSGPTGEQYF. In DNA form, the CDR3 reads TGTGCCAGCAGCAGTGGGCCTACGGGGGAGCAGTACTTC.

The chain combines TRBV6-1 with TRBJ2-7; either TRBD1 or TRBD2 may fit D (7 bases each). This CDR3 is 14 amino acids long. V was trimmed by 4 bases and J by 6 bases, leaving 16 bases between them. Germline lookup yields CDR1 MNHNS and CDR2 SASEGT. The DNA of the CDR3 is TGTGCCAGCAGTGGCAGGGGGGGTTTAGGCGAGCAGTACTTC. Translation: CASSGRGGLGEQYF.

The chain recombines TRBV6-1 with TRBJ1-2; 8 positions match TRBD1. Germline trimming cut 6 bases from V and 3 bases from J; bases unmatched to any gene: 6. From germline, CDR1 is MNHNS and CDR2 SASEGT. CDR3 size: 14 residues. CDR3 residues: CASSGQGGDYGYTF. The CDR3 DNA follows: TGTGCCAGCAGCGGACAGGGAGGGGACTATGGCTACACCTTC.

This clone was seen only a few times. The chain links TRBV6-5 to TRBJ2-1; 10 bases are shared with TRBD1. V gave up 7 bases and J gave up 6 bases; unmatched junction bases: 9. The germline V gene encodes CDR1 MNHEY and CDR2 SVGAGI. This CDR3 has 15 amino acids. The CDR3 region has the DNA TGTGCCAGCACCAAGGGACAGGGGATTCGCAATGAGCAGTTCTTC. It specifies CASTKGQGIRNEQFF.

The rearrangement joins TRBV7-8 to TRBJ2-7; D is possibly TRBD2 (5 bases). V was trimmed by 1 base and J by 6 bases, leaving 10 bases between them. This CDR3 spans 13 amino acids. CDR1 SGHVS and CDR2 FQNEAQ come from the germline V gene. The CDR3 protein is CASSLEASSEQYF. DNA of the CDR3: TGTGCCAGCAGCTTAGAAGCTAGCTCCGAGCAGTACTTC.

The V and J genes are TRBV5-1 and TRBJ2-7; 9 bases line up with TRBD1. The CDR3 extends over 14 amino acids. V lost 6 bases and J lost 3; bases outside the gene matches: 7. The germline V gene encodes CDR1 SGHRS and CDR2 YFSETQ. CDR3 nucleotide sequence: TGCGCCAGCACCGGGGGACAGGGACTCTACGAGCAGTACTTC. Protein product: CASTGGQGLYEQYF. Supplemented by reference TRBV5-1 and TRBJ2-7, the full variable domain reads KAGVTQTPRYLIKTRGQQVTLSCSPISGHRSVSWYQQTPGQGLQFLFEYFSETQRNKGNFPGRFSGRQFSNSRSEMNVSTLELGDSALYLCASTGGQGLYEQYFGPGTRLTVT.

Here the CDR3 reads CASSLVLAGAGYNEQFF. As DNA, the CDR3 is TGTGCCAGCAGCTTGGTACTAGCGGGAGCAGGGTACAATGAGCAGTTCTTC. The chain carries TRBV5-6 and TRBJ2-1, with 11 nucleotides matching TRBD2. Germline V gives CDR1 SGHDT, CDR2 YYEEEE. V lost 0 bases, J lost 4 bases, and 6 bases stayed unmatched. The CDR3 is 17 residues long.

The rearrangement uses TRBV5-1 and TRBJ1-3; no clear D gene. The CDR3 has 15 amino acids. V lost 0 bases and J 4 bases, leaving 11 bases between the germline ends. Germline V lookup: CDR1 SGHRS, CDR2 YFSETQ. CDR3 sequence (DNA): TGCGCCAGCAGCTTGGTCCCGGGAGTCGGAAACACCATATATTTT. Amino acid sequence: CASSLVPGVGNTIYF.

CDR3 amino acids: CASKGNTEAFF. CDR3 in DNA: TGTGCCAGCAAGGGAAACACTGAAGCTTTCTTT. This sequence joins TRBV2 and TRBJ1-1; unclear D gene. V lost 7 bases and J lost 2, with 5 bases in between. The germline gives CDR1 SNHLY, CDR2 FYNNEI. This CDR3 is 11 amino acids long.

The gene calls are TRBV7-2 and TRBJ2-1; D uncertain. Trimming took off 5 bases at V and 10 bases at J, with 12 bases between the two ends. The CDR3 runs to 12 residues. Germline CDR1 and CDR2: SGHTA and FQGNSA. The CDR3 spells CASSPSRREQFF. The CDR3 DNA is TGTGCCAGCAGCCCCTCCCGTCGCGAGCAGTTCTTC.

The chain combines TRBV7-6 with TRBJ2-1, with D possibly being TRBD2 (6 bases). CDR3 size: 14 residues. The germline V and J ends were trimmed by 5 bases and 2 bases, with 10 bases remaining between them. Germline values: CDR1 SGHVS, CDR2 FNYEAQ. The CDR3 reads CASSRDWTYNEQFF. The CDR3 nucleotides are TGTGCCAGCAGCCGGGACTGGACCTACAATGAGCAGTTCTTC.

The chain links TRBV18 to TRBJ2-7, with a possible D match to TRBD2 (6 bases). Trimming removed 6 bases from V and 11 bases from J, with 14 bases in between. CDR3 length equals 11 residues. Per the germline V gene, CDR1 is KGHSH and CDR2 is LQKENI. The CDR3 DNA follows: TGTGCCAGCTCCCAGGAGGCGGGGAAGTACTTC. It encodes CASSQEAGKYF.

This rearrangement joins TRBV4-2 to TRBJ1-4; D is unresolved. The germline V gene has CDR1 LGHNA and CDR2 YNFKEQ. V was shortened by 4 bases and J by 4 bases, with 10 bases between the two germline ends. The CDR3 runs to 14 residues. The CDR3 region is CASSRTAFNEKLFF. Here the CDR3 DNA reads TGTGCCAGCAGCCGTACAGCCTTTAATGAAAAACTGTTTTTT.

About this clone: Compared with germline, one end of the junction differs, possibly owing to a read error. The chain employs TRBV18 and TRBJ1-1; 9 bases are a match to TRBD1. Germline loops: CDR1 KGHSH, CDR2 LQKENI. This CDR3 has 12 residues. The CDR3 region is CASSPPGQGINF. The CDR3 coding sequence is TGTGCCAGCTCACCACCGGGACAGGGAATCAACTTT. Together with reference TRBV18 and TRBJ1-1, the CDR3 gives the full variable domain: NAGVMQNPRHLVRRRGQEARLRCSPMKGHSHVYWYRQLPEEGLKFMVYLQKENIIDESGMPKERFSAEFPKEGPSILRIQQVVRGDSAAYFCASSPPGQGINFGQGTRLTVV.